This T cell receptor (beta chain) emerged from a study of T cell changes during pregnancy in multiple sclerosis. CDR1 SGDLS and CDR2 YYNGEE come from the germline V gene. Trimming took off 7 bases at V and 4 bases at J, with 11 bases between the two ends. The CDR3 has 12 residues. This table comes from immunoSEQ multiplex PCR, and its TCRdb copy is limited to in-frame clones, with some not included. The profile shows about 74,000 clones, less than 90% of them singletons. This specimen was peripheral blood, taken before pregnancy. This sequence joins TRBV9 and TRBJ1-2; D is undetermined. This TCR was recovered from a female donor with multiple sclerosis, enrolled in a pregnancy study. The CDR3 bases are TGTGCCAGCGGTGGCCGTTCCTATGGCTACACCTTC. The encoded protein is CASGGRSYGYTF.